These T cell receptor beta chains were read from a single sample in a study of blood T cell repertoires in COVID-19. Clones were read by immunoSEQ multiplex PCR, and TCRdb kept only the in-frame ones, dropping some. This table has about 260,000 clones, over 75% appearing once. Sample: peripheral blood. The receptors stem from a human donor in a cohort sampled during active COVID-19. Each CDR3 is given with its conserved first and last residue. Each record gives: clone size, J gene, V gene, D gene, CDR3 protein, CDR3 DNA. A D gene is named only where the DNA matches it firmly. Clone size is given for some rows only: seen once, a few or many times, or a class if the clone is expanded.

>once|TRBJ1-2|TRBV12-3/TRBV12-4|TRBD1
CASRTGEGYGYTF
TGTGCCAGCAGGACAGGGGAGGGGTATGGCTACACCTTC
>NA|TRBJ2-2|TRBV5-6|TRBD1
CASSLDRGTNTGELFF
TGTGCCAGCAGCCTTGACAGGGGTACGAACACCGGGGAGCTGTTTTTT
>once|TRBJ2-1|TRBV15|NA
CATSAVLHNEQFF
TGTGCCACCTCGGCGGTACTCCACAATGAGCAGTTCTTC
>once|TRBJ2-7|TRBV28|TRBD2
CASSLRLAGGYEQYF
TGTGCCAGCAGCCTCAGACTAGCGGGAGGTTATGAGCAGTACTTC
>NA|TRBJ2-7|TRBV6-5|NA
CASVPENPFYEQYF
TGTGCCAGCGTACCGGAGAATCCATTTTACGAGCAGTACTTC
>once|TRBJ2-2|TRBV11-3|TRBD2
CASSGREGSLSLLGLFF
TGTGCCAGCAGCGGGCGGGAGGGGTCTCTCTCCCTATTGGGGCTGTTTTTT
>once|TRBJ1-2|TRBV19|NA
CASRIQPQGPGGYTF
TGTGCCAGTAGAATTCAACCACAGGGCCCGGGGGGCTACACCTTC
>NA|TRBJ2-7|TRBV27|NA
CASSFVGGTYEQYF
TGTGCCAGCAGTTTTGTGGGAGGCACCTACGAGCAGTACTTC
>NA|TRBJ2-2|TRBV28|NA
CASNGPNTGELFF
TGTGCCAGCAATGGGCCTAACACCGGGGAGCTGTTTTTT
>few|TRBJ1-2|TRBV5-1|NA
CASSPVDSYYGYTF
TGCGCCAGCAGCCCCGTGGACAGCTACTATGGCTACACCTTC
>NA|TRBJ2-5|TRBV7-6|NA
CASSLALGGTETQYF
TGTGCCAGCAGCTTAGCGTTGGGGGGAACCGAGACCCAGTACTTC
>NA|TRBJ1-1|TRBV10-2|NA
CASSESPSHMNTEAFF
TGCGCCAGCAGTGAGAGCCCAAGCCATATGAACACTGAAGCTTTCTTT
>NA|TRBJ1-5|TRBV27|NA
CATRSQGTNQPQHF
TGTGCCACCCGCTCACAGGGAACTAATCAGCCCCAGCATTTT
>NA|TRBJ1-2|TRBV18|TRBD1
CASSPGQLYGYTF
TGTGCCAGCTCACCGGGACAGTTATATGGCTACACCTTC
>NA|TRBJ2-3|TRBV29-1|TRBD2
CSVGREGDTQYF
TGCAGCGTTGGGCGGGAGGGAGATACGCAGTATTTT
>few|TRBJ2-2|TRBV7-9|NA
CASSLGAEGELFF
TGTGCCAGCAGCTTAGGGGCCGAAGGGGAGCTGTTTTTT
>NA|TRBJ2-7|TRBV15|NA
CATSRGWTEYEQYF
TGTGCCACCAGCAGGGGTTGGACAGAATACGAGCAGTACTTC
>NA|TRBJ2-7|TRBV6-2/TRBV6-3|TRBD2
CASSPTLAGGLYEQYF
TGTGCCAGCAGCCCCACCCTAGCGGGAGGTTTGTACGAGCAGTACTTC
>NA|TRBJ2-3|TRBV7-2|NA
CASRQASTDTQYF
TGTGCCAGCAGACAGGCTAGCACAGATACGCAGTATTTT
>NA|TRBJ2-1|TRBV18|NA
CASSLLTYNEQFF
TGTGCCAGCTCCCTTCTTACTTACAATGAGCAGTTCTTC
>NA|TRBJ2-1|TRBV24-1|TRBD2
CATSDSGLLPYNEQFF
TGTGCCACCAGTGATTCGGGACTACTTCCCTACAATGAGCAGTTCTTC
>NA|TRBJ2-1|TRBV7-6|NA
CASSLSTSSYNEQFF
TGTGCCAGCAGCTTGTCCACCAGCTCCTACAATGAGCAGTTCTTC
>NA|TRBJ1-5|TRBV6-2/TRBV6-3|NA
CASSYSDRNQPQHF
TGTGCCAGCAGTTACTCGGACAGAAATCAGCCCCAGCATTTT
>NA|TRBJ2-5|TRBV7-2|NA
CASSLAETASETQYF
TGTGCCAGCAGCTTAGCCGAAACAGCCTCGGAGACCCAGTACTTC
>few|TRBJ1-4|TRBV6-5|NA
CASSYSSGRTNEKLFF
TGTGCCAGCAGTTACTCGAGTGGGAGGACTAATGAAAAACTGTTTTTT
>NA|TRBJ1-5|TRBV11-2|TRBD1
CASSLGWGTGSNQPQHF
TGTGCCAGCAGCTTAGGTTGGGGGACAGGTAGCAATCAGCCCCAGCATTTT
>NA|TRBJ2-3|TRBV5-1|NA
CASSLSSSDTQYF
TGCGCCAGCAGCTTGTCGTCTTCAGATACGCAGTATTTT
>NA|TRBJ2-1|TRBV10-3|NA
CAISPDSNEQFF
TGTGCCATCAGTCCGGACAGCAATGAGCAGTTCTTC
>NA|TRBJ1-1|TRBV19|TRBD1
CASSSRGQLGAFF
TGTGCCAGTAGTTCCAGGGGGCAACTGGGAGCTTTCTTT
>once|TRBJ2-1|TRBV2|TRBD2
CASSELAGINEQFF
TGTGCCAGCAGTGAATTAGCGGGTATCAATGAGCAGTTCTTC
>NA|TRBJ2-7|TRBV5-6|TRBD1
CASSKGDRAAYEQYF
TGTGCCAGCAGCAAGGGGGACAGGGCGGCCTACGAGCAGTACTTC
>NA|TRBJ2-5|TRBV5-1|TRBD2
CASSLGLLAGGYQETQYF
TGCGCCAGCAGCTTGGGCCTATTAGCGGGAGGCTACCAAGAGACCCAGTACTTC
>NA|TRBJ2-7|TRBV5-1|NA
CASGKLGGYEQYF
TGCGCCAGCGGAAAACTAGGCGGCTACGAGCAGTACTTC
>NA|TRBJ1-2|TRBV25-1|TRBD1
CASSDPTGVSYGYTF
TGTGCCAGCAGTGATCCTACAGGGGTATCATATGGCTACACCTTC
>NA|TRBJ2-1|TRBV5-6|TRBD2
CASSLLAATYNEQFF
TGTGCCAGCAGCTTACTAGCGGCGACCTACAATGAGCAGTTCTTC
>NA|TRBJ2-5|TRBV9|TRBD1
CASSPGTGEGTQYF
TGTGCCAGCAGCCCGGGGACAGGGGAAGGGACCCAGTACTTC
>NA|TRBJ1-2|TRBV9|TRBD1
CASSVDGTGYGYTF
TGTGCCAGCAGCGTAGATGGGACAGGCTATGGCTACACCTTC
>NA|TRBJ2-1|TRBV5-1|TRBD1
CASSPTGTGGIDEQFF
TGCGCCAGCAGCCCCACCGGGACAGGGGGGATCGATGAGCAGTTCTTC
>NA|TRBJ1-3|TRBV19|NA
CATRLSGVGNTIYF
TGTGCCACCCGGTTGTCAGGGGTCGGAAACACCATATATTTT
>NA|TRBJ2-1|TRBV3-1/TRBV3-2|TRBD2
CASSSLRRAGGYSDEQFF
TGTGCCAGCAGCTCTCTTAGACGAGCGGGAGGATATTCAGATGAGCAGTTCTTC
>NA|TRBJ1-1|TRBV7-2|TRBD1
CASSATGGGAFF
TGTGCCAGCAGCGCTACAGGGGGGGGAGCTTTCTTT
>NA|TRBJ1-1|TRBV27|TRBD1
CASSRDRATEAFF
TGTGCCAGCAGCCGAGACAGGGCCACTGAAGCTTTCTTT
>NA|TRBJ2-4|TRBV28|NA
CASNQTPPVLAKNIQYF
TGTGCCAGCAATCAAACCCCCCCAGTTTTAGCCAAAAACATTCAGTACTTC
>NA|TRBJ2-3|TRBV11-2|TRBD1
CASSSGQGESDTQYF
TGTGCCAGCAGCTCGGGACAGGGGGAGTCAGATACGCAGTATTTT
>NA|TRBJ1-1|TRBV19|TRBD1
CASSIQQGGTEAFF
TGTGCCAGTAGTATCCAACAGGGGGGAACTGAAGCTTTCTTT
>few|TRBJ2-7|TRBV10-1|TRBD2
CASRQEGSGRYTYEQYF
TGCGCCAGCAGGCAGGAGGGGAGCGGGAGATATACCTACGAGCAGTACTTC
>once|TRBJ2-7|TRBV30|TRBD1
CAWSSGTAPDEQYF
TGTGCCTGGTCCTCCGGGACAGCACCTGACGAGCAGTACTTC
>NA|TRBJ2-6|TRBV4-3|NA
CASSPSVSGANVLTF
TGCGCCAGCAGCCCTTCGGTCTCTGGGGCCAACGTCCTGACTTTC
>NA|TRBJ1-1|TRBV20-1|TRBD1
CSARTGRTAFF
TGCAGTGCTCGGACAGGGAGGACAGCTTTCTTT
>NA|TRBJ2-2|TRBV19|NA
CASSIGTVNTGELFF
TGTGCCAGTAGTATAGGGACAGTGAACACCGGGGAGCTGTTTTTT